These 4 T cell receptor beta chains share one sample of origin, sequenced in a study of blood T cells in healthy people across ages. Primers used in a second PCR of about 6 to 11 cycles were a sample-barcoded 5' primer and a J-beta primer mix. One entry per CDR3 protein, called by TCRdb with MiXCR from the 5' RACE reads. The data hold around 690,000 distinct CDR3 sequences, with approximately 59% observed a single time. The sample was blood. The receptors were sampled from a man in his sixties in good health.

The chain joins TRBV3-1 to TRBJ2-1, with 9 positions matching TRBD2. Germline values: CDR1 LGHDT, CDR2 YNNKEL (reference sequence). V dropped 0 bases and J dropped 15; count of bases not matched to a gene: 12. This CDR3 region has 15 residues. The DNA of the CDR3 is TGTGCCAGCAGCCAAGACGCTAGCGGGGCCCAAAACCGGTTCTTC. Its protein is CASSQDASGAQNRFF.

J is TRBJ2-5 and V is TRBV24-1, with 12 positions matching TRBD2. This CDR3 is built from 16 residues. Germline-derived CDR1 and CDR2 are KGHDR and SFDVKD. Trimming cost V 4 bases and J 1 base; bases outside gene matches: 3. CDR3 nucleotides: TGTGCCACCAGTGACCGGACTAGCGGGGTCCAAGAGACCCAGTACTTC. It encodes CATSDRTSGVQETQYF.

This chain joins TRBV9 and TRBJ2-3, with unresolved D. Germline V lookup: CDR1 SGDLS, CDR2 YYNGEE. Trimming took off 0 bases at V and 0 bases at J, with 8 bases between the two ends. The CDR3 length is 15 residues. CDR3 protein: CASSVGQFSTDTQYF. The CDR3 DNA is TGTGCCAGCAGCGTAGGTCAGTTCAGCACAGATACGCAGTATTTT.

CDR3: CASSPGHYNEKLFF. CDR3 nucleotide sequence: TGTGCCAGCAGCCCTGGCCACTATAATGAAAAACTGTTTTTT. V gene TRBV9 combines with J gene TRBJ1-4; D remains ambiguous. V gave up 4 bases and J gave up 4 bases, with 11 bases separating them. The CDR3 is made up of 14 amino acids. Germline V gene sequence: CDR1 SGDLS, CDR2 YYNGEE.